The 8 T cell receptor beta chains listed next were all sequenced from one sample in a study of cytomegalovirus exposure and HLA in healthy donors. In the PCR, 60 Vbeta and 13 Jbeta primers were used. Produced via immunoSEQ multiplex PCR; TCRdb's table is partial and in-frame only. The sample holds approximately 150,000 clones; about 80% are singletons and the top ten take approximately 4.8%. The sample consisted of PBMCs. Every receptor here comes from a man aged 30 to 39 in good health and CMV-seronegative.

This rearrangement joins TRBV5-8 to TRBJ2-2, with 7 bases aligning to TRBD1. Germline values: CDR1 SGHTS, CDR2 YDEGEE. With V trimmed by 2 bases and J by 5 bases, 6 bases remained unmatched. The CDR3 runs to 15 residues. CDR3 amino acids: CASSLTGVRTGELFF. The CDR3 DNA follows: TGTGCCAGCAGCTTAACAGGGGTCCGAACCGGGGAGCTGTTTTTT. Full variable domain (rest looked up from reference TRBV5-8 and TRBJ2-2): EAGVTQSPTHLIKTRGQQATLRCSPISGHTSVYWYQQALGLGLQFLLWYDEGEERNRGNFPPRFSGRQFPNYSSELNVNALELEDSALYLCASSLTGVRTGELFFGEGSRLTVL.

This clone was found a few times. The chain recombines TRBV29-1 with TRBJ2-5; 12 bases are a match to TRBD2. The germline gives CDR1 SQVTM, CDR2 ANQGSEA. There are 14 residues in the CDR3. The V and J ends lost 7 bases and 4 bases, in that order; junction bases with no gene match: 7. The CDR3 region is CSAALAGGRETQYF. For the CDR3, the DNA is TGCAGCGCCGCCCTAGCGGGGGGGCGAGAGACCCAGTACTTC.

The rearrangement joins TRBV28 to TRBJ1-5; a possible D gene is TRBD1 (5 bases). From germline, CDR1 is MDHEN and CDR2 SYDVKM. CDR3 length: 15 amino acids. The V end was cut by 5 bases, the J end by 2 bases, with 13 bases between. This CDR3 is CASSAPGIGNQPQHF. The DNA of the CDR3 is TGTGCCAGCAGTGCCCCAGGGATAGGCAATCAGCCCCAGCATTTT.

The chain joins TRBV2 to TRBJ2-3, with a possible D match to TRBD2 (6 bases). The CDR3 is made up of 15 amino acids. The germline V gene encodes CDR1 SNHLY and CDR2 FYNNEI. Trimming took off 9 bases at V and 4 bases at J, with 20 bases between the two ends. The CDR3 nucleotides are TGTGCCAGTCATTCAACGGGACTGTTGGCAGATACGCAGTATTTT. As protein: CASHSTGLLADTQYF.

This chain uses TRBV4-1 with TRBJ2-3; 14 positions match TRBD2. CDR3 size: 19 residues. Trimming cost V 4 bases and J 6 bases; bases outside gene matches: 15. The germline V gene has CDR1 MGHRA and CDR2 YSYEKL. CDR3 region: CASSLSGTSGGLASDTQYF. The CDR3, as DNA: TGCGCCAGCAGCCTATCCGGGACTAGCGGGGGCCTAGCTTCCGATACGCAGTATTTT.

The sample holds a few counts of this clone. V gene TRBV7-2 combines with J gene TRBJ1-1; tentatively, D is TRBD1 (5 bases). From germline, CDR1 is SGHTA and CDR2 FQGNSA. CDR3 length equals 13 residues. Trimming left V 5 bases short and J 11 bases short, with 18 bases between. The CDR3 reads CASSPRREGKAFF. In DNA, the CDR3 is TGTGCCAGCAGCCCCCGCCGGGAGGGGAAGGCTTTCTTT.

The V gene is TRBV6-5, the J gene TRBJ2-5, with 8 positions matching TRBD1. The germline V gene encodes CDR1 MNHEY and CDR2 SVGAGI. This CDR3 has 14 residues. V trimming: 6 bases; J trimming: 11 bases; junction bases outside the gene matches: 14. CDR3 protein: CASSADRGRGEQYF. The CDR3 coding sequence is TGTGCCAGCAGCGCCGACAGGGGCAGGGGGGAGCAGTACTTC.

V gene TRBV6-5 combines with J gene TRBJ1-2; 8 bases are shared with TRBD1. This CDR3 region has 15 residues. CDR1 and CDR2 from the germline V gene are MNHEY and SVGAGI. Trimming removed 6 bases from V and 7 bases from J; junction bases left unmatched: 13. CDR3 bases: TGTGCCAGCAGCCAATCAGGGGGCAAAGCTGGTGGCTACACCTTC. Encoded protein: CASSQSGGKAGGYTF.